This T cell receptor beta chain came from a study of read filtering for tumor transcriptome and immune sequencing. Study context: Whole-transcriptome libraries were prepared after DNase treatment.

This clonotype was counted at least ten times. Germline V gives CDR1 SGHRS, CDR2 YFSETQ. The CDR3 extends over 17 amino acids. V lost 1 base to trimming and J lost 8 bases; unmatched junction nucleotides: 11. From around 440 ng of RNA, a library with molecular barcoded alpha/delta and beta/gamma adaptors was made. TCRdb re-analysed the reads in MiXCR, keeping a single row per CDR3 protein. The sample contains about 86,000 distinct CDR3 sequences, 10% to 15% of which appear only once. This TCR came from a donor aged 40 or older with multiple myeloma. The sequencing sample was made of a population of CD138-negative cells sorted from bone marrow. The chain combines TRBV5-1 with TRBJ2-1, with 11 bases lining up with TRBD2. The CDR3 DNA follows: TGCGCCAGCAGCTTGAGGAGCGTGACTAGCGGGAACCATGAGCAGTTCTTC. The encoded protein is CASSLRSVTSGNHEQFF.